This T cell receptor (beta chain) was captured in a study of shared T cell receptors in the human thymus. This clone was seen only a few times. This CDR3 comprises 14 residues. CDR1 is SGHNT and CDR2 is YYREEE in the germline V gene (reference sequence). The ends were cut back, 0 bases at V and 4 bases at J, with 8 bases in the middle. Repertoires were generated with immunoSEQ multiplex PCR, while TCRdb's copy carries only in-frame clones and drops some. Of roughly 500,000 clones in the sample, approximately 78% were seen once. This sample also belongs to another study, concerning human thymus T cells. That report notes: Healthy Finnish infants having corrective surgery for congenital heart defects served as donors. Surgeons resected thymus tissue during corrective heart surgery. What appeared biased in thymic and blood repertoires was the usage of V and J genes. Related research examined unrelated individuals and reported that their thymic repertoires overlapped highly.

V and J are TRBV5-4 and TRBJ1-3; the D is unclear. Sequenced material: thymocytes. This TCR came from a boy under two years old with a congenital heart defect. CDR3 DNA sequence: TGTGCCAGCAGCTTGGAGGCGGGAGGAAACACCATATATTTT. Translated: CASSLEAGGNTIYF. Together with reference TRBV5-4 and TRBJ1-3, the CDR3 gives the full variable domain: ETGVTQSPTHLIKTRGQQVTLRCSSQSGHNTVSWYQQALGQGPQFIFQYYREEENGRGNFPPRFSGLQFPNYSSELNVNALELDDSALYLCASSLEAGGNTIYFGEGSWLTVV.